The 9 T cell receptor beta chains below come from one sample, sequenced in a study of early stage breast cancer tumors. Method: immunoSEQ multiplex PCR; TCRdb's copy keeps in-frame clones and lacks some. The table lists 35,000 to 45,000 clones, 70% to 85% of them singletons, with less than 7.5% in the top ten. Sequencing used blood. The receptors here all came from a person in their sixties or seventies with breast cancer.

Notes on this clone: Other DNA sequences from this sample encode an identical CDR3 as well. CDR3 residues: CASSLDGNPVYGYTF. In nucleotides, the CDR3 is TGTGCCAGCAGCTTAGACGGGAATCCAGTCTACGGCTACACCTTC. V usage is TRBV7-9 and J usage is TRBJ1-2, with no clear D. CDR3 length: 15 residues. V was shortened by 1 base and J by 8 bases, with 17 bases between the two germline ends. Germline loops: CDR1 SEHNR, CDR2 FQNEAQ (reference sequence).

The genes are TRBV2 and TRBJ2-5; 9 nucleotides align to TRBD2. The length of the CDR3 is 15 residues. Germline V gives CDR1 SNHLY, CDR2 FYNNEI. Trimming at V came to 4 bases and at J to 5 bases, leaving 8 bases not matched to a gene. The CDR3 sequence: CASSVGGGATETQYF. The CDR3 DNA follows: TGTGCCAGCAGTGTTGGCGGGGGGGCCACGGAGACCCAGTACTTC.

The rearrangement links TRBV5-4 to TRBJ2-3; D might be TRBD2 (5 bases). V gave up 2 bases and J gave up 6 bases, with 10 bases separating them. Germline CDR1 and CDR2: SGHNT and YYREEE (reference sequence). The CDR3 totals 13 residues. The CDR3 DNA is TGTGCCAGCAGCTTTATCGGGGAGGATACGCAGTATTTT. This codes for CASSFIGEDTQYF.

This clone has more than one count but fewer than ten. The rearrangement joins TRBV27 to TRBJ1-2, with unresolved D. This CDR3 region has 14 residues. Germline CDR1 and CDR2: MNHEY and SMNVEV (reference sequence). The ends were cut back, 2 bases at V and 8 bases at J, with 15 bases in the middle. CDR3 in amino acids: CASSLRKGAGGYTF. The CDR3 bases are TGTGCCAGCAGTTTACGGAAGGGTGCGGGAGGCTACACCTTC.

This rearrangement joins TRBV6-5 to TRBJ2-1, with D unclear. Trimming removed 4 bases from V and 0 bases from J, with 10 bases in between. CDR3 length: 15 amino acids. The germline V gene has CDR1 MNHEY and CDR2 SVGAGI. CDR3 residues: CASSSRKSSYNEQFF. The CDR3 region has the DNA TGTGCCAGCAGTTCTCGGAAGAGCTCCTACAATGAGCAGTTCTTC.

The chain is built from TRBV28 and TRBJ1-5; 11 bases fit TRBD1. The CDR3 totals 14 residues. The germline gives CDR1 MDHEN, CDR2 SYDVKM. The DNA for the CDR3 is TGTGCAGAAAGTGGGACAGGGGGGAATCAGCCCCAGCATTTT. Its protein product is CAESGTGGNQPQHF.

A single count supports this clone. V is TRBV7-2 and J is TRBJ1-1; possible D gene TRBD1, 6 bases. The germline V gene encodes CDR1 SGHTA and CDR2 FQGNSA. The V gene lost 1 base and the J gene lost 12 bases, with 15 bases spanning the gap. The CDR3 is made up of 13 amino acids. The CDR3: CASSLGGTLGTFF. The CDR3 bases are TGTGCCAGCAGCTTAGGCGGGACATTGGGGACTTTCTTT.

The rearrangement links TRBV19 to TRBJ2-2; 7 bases map to TRBD1. V was clipped by 6 bases and J by 4 bases; unmatched bases: 8. The CDR3 covers 15 residues. Germline V gene lookup returns CDR1 LNHDA and CDR2 SQIVND (reference sequence). The CDR3 is CASSLGTAFTGELFF. CDR3 DNA sequence: TGTGCCAGTAGCCTAGGGACAGCCTTCACCGGGGAGCTGTTTTTT.

J is TRBJ2-7 and V is TRBV27; D is unclear. The germline V gene encodes CDR1 MNHEY and CDR2 SMNVEV (reference sequence). Trimming pared 3 bases from V and 8 bases from J, leaving 14 bases between. The CDR3 spans 13 residues. Written as DNA, the CDR3 is TGTGCCAGCAGTTTTTGGTCAGATGATAAGCAGTACTTC. This gives the protein CASSFWSDDKQYF.